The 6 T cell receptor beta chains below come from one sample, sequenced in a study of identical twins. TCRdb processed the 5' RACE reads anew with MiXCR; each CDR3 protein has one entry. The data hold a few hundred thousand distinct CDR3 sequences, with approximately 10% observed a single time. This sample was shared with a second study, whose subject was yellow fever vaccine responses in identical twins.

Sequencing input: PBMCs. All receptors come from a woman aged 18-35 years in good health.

CDR3 in DNA: TGTGCCAGCAGTTTATTCGGGGAGACCCTCCACTTT. It codes for CASSLFGETLHF. The chain is built from TRBV27 and TRBJ1-6; unclear D gene. V was shortened by 1 base and J by 14 bases, with 9 bases between the two germline ends. CDR3 length: 12 residues. The germline gives CDR1 MNHEY, CDR2 SMNVEV (reference sequence).

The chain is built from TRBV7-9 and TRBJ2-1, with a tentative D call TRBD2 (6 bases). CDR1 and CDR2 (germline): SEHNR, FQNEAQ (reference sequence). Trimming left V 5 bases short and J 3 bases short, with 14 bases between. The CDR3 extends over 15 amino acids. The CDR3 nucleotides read TGTGCCAGCAGCAAAGAGGCGGGGCTCTACAATGAGCAGTTCTTC. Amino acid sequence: CASSKEAGLYNEQFF.

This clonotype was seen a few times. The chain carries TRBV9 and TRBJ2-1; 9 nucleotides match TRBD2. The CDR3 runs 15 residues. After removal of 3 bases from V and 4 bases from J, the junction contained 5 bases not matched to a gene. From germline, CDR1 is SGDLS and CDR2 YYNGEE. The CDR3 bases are TGTGCCAGCAGCGGAGCGGGGGGCGGGTACAATGAGCAGTTCTTC. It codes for CASSGAGGGYNEQFF.

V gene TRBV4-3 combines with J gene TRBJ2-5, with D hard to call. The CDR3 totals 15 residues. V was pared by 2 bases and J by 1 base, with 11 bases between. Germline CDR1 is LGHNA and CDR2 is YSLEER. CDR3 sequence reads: CASSQQTSAQETQYF. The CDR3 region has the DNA TGCGCCAGCAGCCAACAGACTTCCGCCCAAGAGACCCAGTACTTC.

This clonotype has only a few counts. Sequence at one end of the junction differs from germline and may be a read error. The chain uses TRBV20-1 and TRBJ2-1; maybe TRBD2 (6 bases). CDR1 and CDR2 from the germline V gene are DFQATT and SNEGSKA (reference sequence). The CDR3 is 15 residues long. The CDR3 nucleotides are TGCAGTGTTAGAGATGTAGGCGGGACCTACAATGAGCAGTTCTTC. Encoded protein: CSVRDVGGTYNEQFF.

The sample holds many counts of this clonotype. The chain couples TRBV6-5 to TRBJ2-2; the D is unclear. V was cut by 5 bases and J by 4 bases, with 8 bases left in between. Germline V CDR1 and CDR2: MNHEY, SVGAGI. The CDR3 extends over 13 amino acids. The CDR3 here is CASSISSTGELFF. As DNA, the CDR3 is TGTGCCAGCAGTATATCGAGCACCGGGGAGCTGTTTTTT.